This T cell receptor (beta chain) is from a study of T-cell reconstitution after alpha-beta-depleted transplantation in children. This clonotype was seen only a few times. The antigen is undetermined. Between the trimmed V and J ends, which lost 7 bases and 8 bases, there was a span of 13 bases. The CDR3 length is 12 residues. From germline, CDR1 is SNHLY and CDR2 FYNNEI. Researchers prepared the TCRbeta library using unique molecular identifiers, the study reports. TCRdb reprocessed the PCR reads via MiXCR and lists one record per CDR3 protein. The sample contains 600,000 to 700,000 distinct CDR3 sequences, 13% of which appear only once. General study findings and limits: Day-60 TCRbeta diversity that was high in some patients was derived from surviving recipient T cells and thymic progenitors.

The clonotype comes from a girl aged 2 to 9 with congenital amegakaryocytic thrombocytopenia, due to receive a stem cell transplant. The rearrangement uses TRBV2 and TRBJ2-3, with D possibly TRBD2 on 6 matching bases. Source: PBMCs, taken before TCRalphabeta/CD19-depleted stem cell transplant. The CDR3 here is CASIWLGGTQYF. CDR3 in DNA: TGTGCCAGCATTTGGTTGGGGGGTACGCAGTATTTT. The full variable domain, completed using reference TRBV2 and TRBJ2-3, is EPEVTQTPSHQVTQMGQEVILRCVPISNHLYFYWYRQILGQKVEFLVSFYNNEISEKSEIFDDQFSVERPDGSNFTLKIRSTKLEDSAMYFCASIWLGGTQYFGPGTRLTVL.